These T cell receptor beta chains were read from a single sample in a study of T cells in localized non-small cell lung cancer. Libraries were prepared by immunoSEQ multiplex PCR; TCRdb keeps only in-frame clonotypes and omits some of them. In the table there are about 6,800 clones, about 44% of which are singletons. The specimen comprised lymph node tissue, sampled before any cancer treatment. These receptor sequences come from a man between 40 and 70 years old with stage I lung adenocarcinoma. Each CDR3 is given with its conserved first and last residue.

v_gene,j_gene,CDR3aa
TRBV18,TRBJ2-5,CASSPDRAQETQYF
TRBV9,TRBJ1-1,CASSVFGNTEAFF
TRBV10-2,TRBJ2-3,CASSEGLAGADTQYF
TRBV18,TRBJ1-3,CASSPSISGNTIYF
TRBV9,TRBJ2-7,CASRTPGTSGSYYEQYF
TRBV6-9,TRBJ2-7,CASSRIRLAGAYEQYF
TRBV28,TRBJ2-5,CASRTSTGAAETQYF
TRBV29-1,TRBJ1-5,CSALYEGRNQPQHF
TRBV19,TRBJ1-1,CASSFQNTEAFF
TRBV2,TRBJ2-5,CASSRTGWRETQYF
TRBV4-1,TRBJ2-7,CASSQFPGGYEQYF
TRBV6-8,TRBJ2-2,CASSLRTSGRAWNTGELFF
TRBV5-1,TRBJ2-1,CASSLVASGRNEQFF
TRBV19,TRBJ2-5,CASAISGGYQETQYF
TRBV6-8,TRBJ2-7,CASWDDGKDYEQYF
TRBV18,TRBJ2-7,CASSLGSTYEQYF
TRBV6-8,TRBJ2-1,CASRIAGGAYNEQFF